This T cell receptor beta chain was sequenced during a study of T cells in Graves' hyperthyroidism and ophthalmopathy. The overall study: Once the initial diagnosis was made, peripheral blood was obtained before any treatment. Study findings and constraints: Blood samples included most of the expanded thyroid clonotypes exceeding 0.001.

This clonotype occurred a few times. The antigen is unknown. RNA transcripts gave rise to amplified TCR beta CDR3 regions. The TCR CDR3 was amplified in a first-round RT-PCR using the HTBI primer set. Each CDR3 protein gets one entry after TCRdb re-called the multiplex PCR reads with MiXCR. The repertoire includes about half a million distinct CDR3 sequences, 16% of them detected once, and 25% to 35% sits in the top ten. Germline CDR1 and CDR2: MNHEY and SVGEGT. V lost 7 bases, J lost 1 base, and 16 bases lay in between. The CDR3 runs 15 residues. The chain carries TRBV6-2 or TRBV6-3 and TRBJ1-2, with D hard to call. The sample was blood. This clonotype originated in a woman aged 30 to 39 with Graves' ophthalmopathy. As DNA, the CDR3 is TGTGCCAGCAACTACGGGGAGAGGGTTAACTATGGCTACACCTTC. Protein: CASNYGERVNYGYTF.